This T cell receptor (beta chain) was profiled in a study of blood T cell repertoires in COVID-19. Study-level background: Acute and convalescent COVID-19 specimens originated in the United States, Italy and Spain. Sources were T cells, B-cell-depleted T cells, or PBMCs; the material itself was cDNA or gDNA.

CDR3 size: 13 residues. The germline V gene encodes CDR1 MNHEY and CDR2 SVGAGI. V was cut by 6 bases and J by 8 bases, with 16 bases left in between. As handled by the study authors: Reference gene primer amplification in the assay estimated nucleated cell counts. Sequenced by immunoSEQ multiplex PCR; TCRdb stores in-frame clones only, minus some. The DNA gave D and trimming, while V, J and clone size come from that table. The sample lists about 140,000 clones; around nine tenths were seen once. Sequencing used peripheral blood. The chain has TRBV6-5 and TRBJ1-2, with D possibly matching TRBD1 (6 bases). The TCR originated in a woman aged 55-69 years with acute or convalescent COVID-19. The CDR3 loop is CASRKEGVGGYTF. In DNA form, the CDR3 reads TGTGCCAGCAGAAAAGAGGGGGTCGGCGGCTACACCTTC.